The sequence of this TCR beta chain was determined in a study of blood T cell repertoires in COVID-19. Study-level background: T cells, B-cell-depleted T cells, or PBMCs provided the cDNA or gDNA that served as material.

The table came from immunoSEQ multiplex PCR; TCRdb's copy has only in-frame clones and leaves some out. The table has around 200,000 clones, about 86% seen once. Study members were between about 18 and 89 years old and lived in 20 to 30 US regions. The origin of this receptor is a woman between 50 and 59 years old in a cohort exposed to, infected with or recovered from COVID-19 (not recorded which). Sequencing was performed on PBMCs or T cells enriched from blood (not recorded which).

The CDR3 region has the DNA TGTGCCAGCAGCCAAGGGCGGGGGGATACGCAGTATTTT. Encoded protein: CASSQGRGDTQYF. This chain connects TRBV4-2 to TRBJ2-3; TRBD2 agrees at 7 bases. Germline CDR1 reads LGHNA; CDR2 reads YNFKEQ. After removal of 1 base from V and 6 bases from J, the junction contained 1 base not matched to a gene. CDR3 length: 13 amino acids.